The text below deals with one TCR beta chain. Repertoires were generated with immunoSEQ multiplex PCR, while TCRdb's copy carries only in-frame clones and drops some. The sample yields roughly 46,000 clones, under 90% seen once. The V end was cut by 0 bases, the J end by 7 bases, with 13 bases between. This CDR3 has 14 residues. The V gene's germline CDR1 is SGHTA and CDR2 FQGTGA. This entry comes from a study of T cell changes during pregnancy in multiple sclerosis. The sequence was obtained from a female donor with multiple sclerosis, enrolled in a pregnancy study. The chain carries TRBV7-3 and TRBJ2-7; no definite D call. Sequencing used CD4+ T cells from peripheral blood mononuclear cells, obtained before pregnancy. This CDR3 is CASSLTSGSGEQYF. CDR3 nucleotides: TGTGCCAGCAGCTTAACCTCCGGATCCGGGGAGCAGTACTTC.